The clone carrying this T cell receptor (beta chain) appeared a few times. The target antigen is unknown. This sample was included in a study of early T cells in non-severe SARS-CoV-2 infection. Study as a whole: RNA in bulk from unsorted whole blood was sequenced, and chains were unpaired.

From the 5' RACE reads, TCRdb called clonotypes with MiXCR, one entry per CDR3 protein. This repertoire shows 45,000 to 75,000 distinct CDR3 sequences, around 6% found once; its top ten account for approximately 6.3%. The study, taken as a whole, reports: There was a bias toward anti-spike CD8 responses in VDJdb matching, which missed private and CD4 specificities.

The CDR3 is made up of 12 amino acids. V lost 0 bases to trimming and J lost 7 bases, with 6 bases between them. Germline-derived CDR1 and CDR2 are GTSNPN and SVGIG (reference sequence). The chain couples TRBV30 to TRBJ1-4; no definite D call. This TCR derives from an adult who was a healthcare worker with PCR-confirmed SARS-CoV-2 infection or an uninfected control (not recorded which). The sequencing sample was made of whole blood. This CDR3 reads CAWSVSSEKLFF. The CDR3 DNA is TGTGCCTGGAGTGTAAGCAGTGAAAAACTGTTTTTT. Together with reference TRBV30 and TRBJ1-4, the CDR3 gives the full variable domain: SQTIHQWPATLVQPVGSPLSLECTVEGTSNPNLYWYRQAAGRGLQLLFYSVGIGQISSEVPQNLSASRPQDRQFILSSKKLLLSDSGFYLCAWSVSSEKLFFGSGTQLSVL.